These T cell receptor beta chains were read from a single sample in a study of blood T cell repertoires in COVID-19. Measured with immunoSEQ multiplex PCR; TCRdb has only the in-frame clones, and not every one. Seen here are 35,000 to 45,000 clones, roughly 90% observed once, and the top ten hold about 2%. Material for sequencing was peripheral blood. The receptors stem from a human donor in a cohort sampled during active COVID-19. Both conserved end residues are part of each CDR3. Fields, in order: clone size, D gene, CDR3 length, V gene, J gene, CDR3 DNA, CDR3 protein. A D gene is named only where the DNA matches it firmly. Not all rows give a size; the values are once, few, many and, for expanded clones, a class.

-	-	15	TRBV24-1	TRBJ2-7	TGTGCCACCAGTGATCCAGAGGACAGTGGCTTCGAGCAGTACTTC	CATSDPEDSGFEQYF
-	TRBD1	14	TRBV28	TRBJ1-2	TGTGCCAGCAGTGAAGGACAGGGACTCTCGGGCTACACCTTC	CASSEGQGLSGYTF
-	-	18	TRBV21-1	TRBJ2-2	TGTGCCAGCAGCAAGGGCCCGCCGGGACTAGGGAAGACCGGGGAGCTGTTTTTT	CASSKGPPGLGKTGELFF
-	-	14	TRBV7-9	TRBJ1-2	TGTGCCAGCACTCCCCAGAGGTCCAGCTATGGCTACACCTTC	CASTPQRSSYGYTF
few	TRBD1	15	TRBV6-5	TRBJ1-2	TGTGCCAGCAGTTACAGGGACAGGGGCGGTTATGGCTACACCTTC	CASSYRDRGGYGYTF
-	TRBD1	16	TRBV10-1	TRBJ2-5	TGCGCCAGCAGTGCGGGACAGGGTGTTGGAAAGAAGACCCAGTACTTC	CASSAGQGVGKKTQYF
-	TRBD2	15	TRBV27	TRBJ2-3	TGTGCCAGCAGTTTGAAGCGGGGGGGAGGGGATACGCAGTATTTT	CASSLKRGGGDTQYF
-	TRBD1	15	TRBV25-1	TRBJ2-1	TGTGCCAGCAGTGATAGGAGACAGGGGGCTGATGAGCAGTTCTTC	CASSDRRQGADEQFF
-	-	14	TRBV2	TRBJ2-7	TGTGCCAGCAGTGAACGCACCCTCCCTAGTCTGCTGAACTTC	CASSERTLPSLLNF
-	-	16	TRBV27	TRBJ1-5	TGTGCCAGCAGTTTAAGTAGGCAGGGTAGCAATCAGCCCCAGCATTTT	CASSLSRQGSNQPQHF
-	-	15	TRBV2	TRBJ1-3	TGTGCCAGCAGTCCGGACAGCGGAACTGGAAACACCATATATTTT	CASSPDSGTGNTIYF
-	TRBD1	16	TRBV28	TRBJ2-7	TGTGCCAGCAGTTTATACCTGGGACAGATGACCTACGAGCAGTACTTC	CASSLYLGQMTYEQYF
-	-	15	TRBV3-1/TRBV3-2	TRBJ2-7	TGTGCCAGCAGCCAAGAAAGATCTACCCGCTACGAGCAGTACTTC	CASSQERSTRYEQYF
-	-	16	TRBV5-1	TRBJ1-6	TGCGCCAGCAGCTTGGCCAAAGGGGTTTATAATTCACCCCTCCACTTT	CASSLAKGVYNSPLHF
once	TRBD1	18	TRBV3-1/TRBV3-2	TRBJ2-5	TGTGCCAGCAGCCCCGGACAGGGGATGTGGAGTCGCCAAGAGACCCAGTACTTC	CASSPGQGMWSRQETQYF
-	TRBD1	15	TRBV6-5	TRBJ2-3	TGTGCCAGCGTGCCAGGGACAGGGGTAACAGATACGCAGTATTTT	CASVPGTGVTDTQYF
-	-	14	TRBV11-2	TRBJ2-1	TGTGCCAGCAGCTTAAGGGGCTTGGGGGGTGAGCAGTTCTTC	CASSLRGLGGEQFF
-	TRBD1	12	TRBV28	TRBJ1-2	TGTGCCAGCAACCCGTCCAGGGGGACAAACACCTTC	CASNPSRGTNTF
-	-	19	TRBV5-1	TRBJ2-7	TGCGCCAGCAGCTTTGACTTGCCGGGGGTGTACCGGAGCTCCTACGAGCAGTACTTC	CASSFDLPGVYRSSYEQYF
once	-	12	TRBV2	TRBJ1-2	TGTGCCAGCAGGACAGATAACTATGGCTACACCTTC	CASRTDNYGYTF
once	TRBD1	13	TRBV7-3	TRBJ2-7	TGTGCCAGCAGCGCACAGGGGGGAGGCGAGCAGTACTTC	CASSAQGGGEQYF
-	TRBD1	15	TRBV10-2	TRBJ1-4	TGCGCCAGCAGCGACTTAGGGACAGTTAATGAAAAACTGTTTTTT	CASSDLGTVNEKLFF
-	-	12	TRBV11-2	TRBJ2-1	TGTGCCAGCAGCCCGGGACATCCAGAGCAGTTCTTC	CASSPGHPEQFF
-	-	15	TRBV4-2	TRBJ2-2	TGTGCCAGCAGCCAGGGACATAGGAGGTCCGGGGAGCTGTTTTTT	CASSQGHRRSGELFF
-	-	15	TRBV5-1	TRBJ2-5	TGCGCCAGCAGCTCAACAGGGTCGTACCAAGAGACCCAGTACTTC	CASSSTGSYQETQYF
-	TRBD1	14	TRBV5-6	TRBJ1-2	TGTGCCAGCAGCTTGGGGACAGGACACTATGGCTACACCTTC	CASSLGTGHYGYTF
once	-	13	TRBV5-1	TRBJ2-3	TGCGCCAGCAGCTCCGGGGGCACAGATACGCAGTATTTT	CASSSGGTDTQYF
-	-	14	TRBV5-1	TRBJ2-5	TGCGCCAGCAGACCTTCCAGGGTAGGAGAGACCCAGTACTTC	CASRPSRVGETQYF
-	-	13	TRBV5-1	TRBJ1-5	TGCGCCAGCAGCTTGGGAGCCTCCCAGCCCCAGCATTTT	CASSLGASQPQHF
-	-	16	TRBV3-1/TRBV3-2	TRBJ2-6	TGTGCCAGCAGCGGGAGGAAGATCTCTGGGGCCAACGTCCTGACTTTC	CASSGRKISGANVLTF
-	TRBD2	12	TRBV29-1	TRBJ2-5	TGCAGCGTGCGGGGGTCACAAGAGACCCAGTACTTC	CSVRGSQETQYF
-	-	14	TRBV19	TRBJ2-2	TGTGCCAGTATTCAGGTTCCGTGGGCCGGGGAGCTGTTTTTT	CASIQVPWAGELFF
-	TRBD1	13	TRBV24-1	TRBJ2-1	TGTGCCACCAGGGACAGGAACCTTAATGAGCAGTTCTTC	CATRDRNLNEQFF
-	TRBD1	15	TRBV19	TRBJ1-6	TGTGCCAGTAGCCCAGGGACAGCCTATAATTCACCCCTCCACTTT	CASSPGTAYNSPLHF
-	TRBD1	15	TRBV7-2	TRBJ1-1	TGTGCCAGCAGCCCGAGGGACAGGGGGTTGGATGAAGCTTTCTTT	CASSPRDRGLDEAFF
-	-	11	TRBV12-3/TRBV12-4	TRBJ1-2	TGTGCCAGCAGTTCCGGGGGGGGCTACACCTTC	CASSSGGGYTF
few	-	17	TRBV27	TRBJ2-1	TGTGCCAGCAGTTTATATCAAAGAGGCGGCTCCTACAATGAGCAGTTCTTC	CASSLYQRGGSYNEQFF
once	TRBD1	13	TRBV5-5	TRBJ1-2	TGTGCCAGCAGCCCGGACAGGAACTATGGCTACACCTTC	CASSPDRNYGYTF
-	-	17	TRBV4-2	TRBJ2-7	TGTGCCAGCAGCCGCCTTACCGACAGGACCTCCTCCTACGAGCAGTACTTC	CASSRLTDRTSSYEQYF
-	TRBD2	15	TRBV28	TRBJ2-7	TGTGCCAGCGCACTAAGCGGGGGGGTCCCCTACGAGCAGTACTTC	CASALSGGVPYEQYF